This T cell receptor (beta chain) was captured in a study of identical twins. TCRdb re-derived calls from the 5' RACE reads in MiXCR, one entry per CDR3 protein. The table lists 520,000 or so distinct CDR3 sequences, 22% of them singletons. Trimming shortened V by 5 bases and J by 2 bases, and 12 bases separated the two germline ends. This CDR3 region has 13 residues. Per the germline V gene, CDR1 is DFQATT and CDR2 is SNEGSKA (reference sequence). Study-level findings and limits: Not following the same donors, the study drew its conclusions from cross-sectional statistical analysis.

There are a few counts of this clonotype. The antigen remains undetermined. These data were also reused for a study on T cells expressing NK-cell markers. That study reports: From sorted CD3+CD56+NKG2C+, CD3+CD56+NKG2C- and CD3+CD56-NKG2C+ T cells came the TCR beta repertoires. As a fraction of CD8+ T cells, dominant NKG2C+ clonotypes reached about 1.0-8% in a handful of donors. The study found these clonotypes also leading the CD3+CD56-NKG2C+ fraction in a few donors.

The sequenced sample was CD4+ T cells sorted from blood. The receptor comes from a woman between 18 and 29 years old in good health. The chain combines TRBV20-1 with TRBJ2-5; possible D gene TRBD2, 6 bases. CDR3 nucleotide sequence: TGCAGTGCTGCCCGGGACTTACAAGAGACCCAGTACTTC. This codes for CSAARDLQETQYF.